Included here is one T cell receptor (beta chain) sequence, with context. Antigen: not known. This sample stems from a study of cytomegalovirus exposure and HLA in healthy donors. Germline assignment: CDR1 MNHEY and CDR2 SVGAGI. The V gene end was trimmed by 0 bases and the J gene end by 6 bases; junction bases not matched to a gene: 3. The CDR3 covers 15 residues. Donors in the study were healthy people who gave bone marrow. A multiplex PCR was run with 60 Vbeta primers and 13 Jbeta primers. Sequenced by immunoSEQ multiplex PCR; TCRdb stores in-frame clones only, minus some. The table records roughly 190,000 clones, roughly 73% of them present only once. Overall study results and limits: TCR beta chains numbering some 160 were designated cytomegalovirus-associated.

The receptor was isolated from a woman under 40 in good health and CMV-seropositive. Material: PBMCs. This chain connects TRBV6-5 to TRBJ2-2; 8 bases fit TRBD1. The CDR3 nucleotides are TGTGCCAGCAGTTACTCCCCACAGGGGGCCGGGGAGCTGTTTTTT. Its protein is CASSYSPQGAGELFF.